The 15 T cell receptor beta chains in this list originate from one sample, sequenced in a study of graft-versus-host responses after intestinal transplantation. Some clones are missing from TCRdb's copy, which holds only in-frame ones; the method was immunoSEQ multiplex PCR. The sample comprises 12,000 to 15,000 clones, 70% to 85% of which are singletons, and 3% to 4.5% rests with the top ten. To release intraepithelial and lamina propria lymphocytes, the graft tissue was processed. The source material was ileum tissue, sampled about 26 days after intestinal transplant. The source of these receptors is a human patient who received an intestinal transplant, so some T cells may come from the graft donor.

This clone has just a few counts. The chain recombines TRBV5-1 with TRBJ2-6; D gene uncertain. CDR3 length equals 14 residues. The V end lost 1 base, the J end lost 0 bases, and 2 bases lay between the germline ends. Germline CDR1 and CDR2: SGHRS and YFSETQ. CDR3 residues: CASSLHSGANVLTF. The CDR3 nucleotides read TGCGCCAGCAGCTTGCACTCTGGGGCCAACGTCCTGACTTTC.

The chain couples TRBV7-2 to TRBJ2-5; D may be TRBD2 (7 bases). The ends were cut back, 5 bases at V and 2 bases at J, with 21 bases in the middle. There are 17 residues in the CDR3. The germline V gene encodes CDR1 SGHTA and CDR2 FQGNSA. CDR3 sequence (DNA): TGTGCCAGCAGCCTGGGTCGAGGGGGGGCAAAACAAGAGACCCAGTACTTC. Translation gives CASSLGRGGAKQETQYF.

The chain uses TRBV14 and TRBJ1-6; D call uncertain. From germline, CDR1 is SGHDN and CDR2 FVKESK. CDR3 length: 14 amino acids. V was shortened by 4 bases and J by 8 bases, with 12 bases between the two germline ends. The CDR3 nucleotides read TGTGCCAGCAGCCCCTTCCGCCGGGATTCACCCCTCCACTTT. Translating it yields CASSPFRRDSPLHF.

The DNA for the CDR3 is TGTGCCAGCACCTTGGGCGTACTTCAAGCTTTCTTT. Its protein is CASTLGVLQAFF. The rearrangement links TRBV6-1 to TRBJ1-1, with no clear D. This CDR3 comprises 12 residues. The germline V gene has CDR1 MNHNS and CDR2 SASEGT. Trimming left V 7 bases short and J 9 bases short, with 15 bases between.

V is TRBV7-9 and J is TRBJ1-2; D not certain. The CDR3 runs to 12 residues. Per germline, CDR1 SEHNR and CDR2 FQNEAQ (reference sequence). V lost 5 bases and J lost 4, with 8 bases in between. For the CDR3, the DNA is TGTGCCAGCAGCCCCGGAGGCTATGGCTACACCTTC. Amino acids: CASSPGGYGYTF.

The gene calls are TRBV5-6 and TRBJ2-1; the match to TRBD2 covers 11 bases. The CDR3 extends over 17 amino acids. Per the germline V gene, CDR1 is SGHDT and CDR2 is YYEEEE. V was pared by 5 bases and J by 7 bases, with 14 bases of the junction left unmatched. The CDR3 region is CASSFPPLAGGYNEQFF. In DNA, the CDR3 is TGTGCCAGCAGTTTCCCACCTCTAGCGGGAGGATATAATGAGCAGTTCTTC.

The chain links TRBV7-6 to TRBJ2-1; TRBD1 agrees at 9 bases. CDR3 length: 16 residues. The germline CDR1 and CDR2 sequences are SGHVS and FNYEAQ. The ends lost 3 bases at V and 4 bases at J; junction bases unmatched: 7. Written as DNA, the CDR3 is TGTGCCAGCAGCTTCTCTTCGGGACAGGGTTACAATGAGCAGTTCTTC. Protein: CASSFSSGQGYNEQFF.

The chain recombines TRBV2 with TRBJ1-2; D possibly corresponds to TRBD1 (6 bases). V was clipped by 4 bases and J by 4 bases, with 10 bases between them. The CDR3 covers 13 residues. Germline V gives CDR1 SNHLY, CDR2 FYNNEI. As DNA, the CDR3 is TGTGCCAGCAGTGCGGGGGGCGGCTATGGCTACACCTTC. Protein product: CASSAGGGYGYTF.

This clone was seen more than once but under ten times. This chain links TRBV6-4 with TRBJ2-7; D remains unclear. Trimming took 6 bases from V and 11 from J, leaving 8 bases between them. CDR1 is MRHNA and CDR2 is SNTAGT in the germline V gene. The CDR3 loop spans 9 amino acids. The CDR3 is CASSGSEYV. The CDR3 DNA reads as TGTGCCAGCAGCGGGTCAGAGTACGTC.

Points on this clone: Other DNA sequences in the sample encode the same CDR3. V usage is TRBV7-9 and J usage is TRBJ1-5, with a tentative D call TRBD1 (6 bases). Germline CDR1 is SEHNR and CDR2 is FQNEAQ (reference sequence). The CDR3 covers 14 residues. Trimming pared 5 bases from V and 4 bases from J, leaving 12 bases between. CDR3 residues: CASSPGGGNQPQHF. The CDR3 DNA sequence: TGTGCCAGCAGCCCGGGAGGGGGGAATCAGCCCCAGCATTTT.

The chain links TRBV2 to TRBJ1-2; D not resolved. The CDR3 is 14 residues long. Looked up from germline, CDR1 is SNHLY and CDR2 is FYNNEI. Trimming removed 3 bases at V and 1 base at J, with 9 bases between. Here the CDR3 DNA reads TGTGCCAGCAGTGAGCATGGCAGTAACTATGGCTACACCTTC. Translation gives CASSEHGSNYGYTF.

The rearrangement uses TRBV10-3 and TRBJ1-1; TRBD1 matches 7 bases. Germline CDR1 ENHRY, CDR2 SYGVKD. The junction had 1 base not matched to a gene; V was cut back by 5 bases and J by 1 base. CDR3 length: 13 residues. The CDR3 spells CAISRTGNTEAFF. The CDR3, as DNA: TGTGCCATCAGTCGGACAGGGAACACTGAAGCTTTCTTT.

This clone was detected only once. As DNA, the CDR3 is TGTGCCAGCAGTTATGGGGGGGCCTACGAGCAGTACGTC. It yields the protein CASSYGGAYEQYV. The chain joins TRBV28 to TRBJ2-7; 7 positions match TRBD2. The CDR3 has 13 amino acids. Trimming removed 4 bases from V and 2 bases from J; junction bases left unmatched: 2. CDR1 and CDR2 from the germline V gene are MDHEN and SYDVKM.

CDR3: CASSHDRGQYRQHF. For the CDR3, the DNA is TGTGCCAGCAGTCACGACAGGGGCCAGTACCGCCAGCATTTT. The chain carries TRBV28 and TRBJ1-5, with 8 bases fitting TRBD1. Germline V gene lookup returns CDR1 MDHEN and CDR2 SYDVKM. The CDR3 sequence is 14 residues long. V lost 5 bases to trimming and J lost 12 bases; unmatched junction nucleotides: 12.

CDR3 amino acids: CASSSTSGDSEQYV. As DNA, the CDR3 is TGTGCCAGCAGCTCTACTAGCGGGGACAGCGAGCAGTACGTC. The genes are TRBV7-6 and TRBJ2-7, with TRBD2 matching 10 bases. The CDR3 consists of 14 residues. Trimming took 4 bases from V and 6 from J; bases not matched to a gene: 6. CDR1 SGHVS and CDR2 FNYEAQ come from the germline V gene.